Only one count was recorded for the clone carrying this T cell receptor beta chain. The CDR3 is 15 amino acids. The V gene's germline CDR1 is SGHKS and CDR2 YYEKEE (reference sequence). V gave up 2 bases and J gave up 3 bases, with 14 bases separating them. Authors' analysis steps: Researchers report that nucleated cell counts were estimated from reference gene primer amplification. The assay was immunoSEQ multiplex PCR, and TCRdb's table has in-frame clones only and misses some. V and J calls and clone size are those listed in that table; D and trimming were worked out from the DNA. The sample holds about 260,000 clones, approximately 86% seen once. The data belong to a study of blood T cell repertoires in COVID-19. Study overall: The origin of the acute and convalescent COVID-19 samples was the United States, Italy and Spain. Sources were T cells, B-cell-depleted T cells, or PBMCs; the material itself was cDNA or gDNA.

Sequencing input: peripheral blood. V and J are TRBV5-5 and TRBJ1-2; D gene uncertain. This clonotype was sampled from a human donor in a cohort sampled during active COVID-19. The CDR3 loop is CASSLPGRTDYGYTF. The CDR3 bases are TGTGCCAGCAGCTTACCCGGAAGGACTGACTATGGCTACACCTTC. The full variable domain, in which reference TRBV5-5 and TRBJ1-2 provide the parts outside the CDR3, is DAGVTQSPTHLIKTRGQQVTLRCSPISGHKSVSWYQQVLGQGPQFIFQYYEKEERGRGNFPDRFSARQFPNYSSELNVNALLLGDSALYLCASSLPGRTDYGYTFGSGTRLTVV.